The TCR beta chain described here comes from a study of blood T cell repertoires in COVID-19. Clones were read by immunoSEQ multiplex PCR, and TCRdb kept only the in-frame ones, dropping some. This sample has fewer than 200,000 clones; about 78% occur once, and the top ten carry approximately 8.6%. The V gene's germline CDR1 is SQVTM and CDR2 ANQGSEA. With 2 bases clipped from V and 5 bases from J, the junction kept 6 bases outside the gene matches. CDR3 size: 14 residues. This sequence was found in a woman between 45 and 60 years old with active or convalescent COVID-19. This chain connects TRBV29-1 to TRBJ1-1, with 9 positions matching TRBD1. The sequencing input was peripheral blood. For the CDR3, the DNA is TGCAGCGTTGAAACTATGGGACAGGGAACTGAAGCTTTCTTT. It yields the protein CSVETMGQGTEAFF.